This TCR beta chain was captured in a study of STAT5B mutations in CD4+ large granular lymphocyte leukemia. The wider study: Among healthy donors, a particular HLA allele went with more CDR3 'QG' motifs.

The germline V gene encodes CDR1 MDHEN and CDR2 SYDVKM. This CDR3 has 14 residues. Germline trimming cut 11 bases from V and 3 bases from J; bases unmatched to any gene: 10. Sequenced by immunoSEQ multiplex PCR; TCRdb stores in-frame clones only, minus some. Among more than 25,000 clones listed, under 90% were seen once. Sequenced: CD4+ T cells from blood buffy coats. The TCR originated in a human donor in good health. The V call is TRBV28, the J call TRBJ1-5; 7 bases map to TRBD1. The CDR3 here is CAFAAGGVNQPQHF. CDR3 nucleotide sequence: TGTGCCTTTGCCGCAGGGGGTGTCAATCAGCCCCAGCATTTT.